A single sample is the source of the 9 T cell receptor beta chains below, sequenced in a study of T cells in Graves' hyperthyroidism and ophthalmopathy. The source material, RNA transcripts, was used to amplify TCR beta CDR3 regions. An initial round of RT-PCR targeting the TCR CDR3 relied on the HTBI primer set. TCRdb re-analysed the multiplex PCR reads in MiXCR, keeping a single row per CDR3 protein. The data show nearly 600,000 distinct CDR3 sequences, 13% to 15% seen once. The sequenced sample was blood. The receptors derive from a woman in her late teens or twenties with Graves' ophthalmopathy.

Concerning this clonotype itself: This could be a read error, since a much larger clone is one nucleotide away. This chain connects TRBV12-3 or TRBV12-4 to TRBJ1-4, with D possibly TRBD1 on 5 matching bases. The CDR3 runs to 14 residues. CDR3 sequence: CASSFGGFNKKLFF. The DNA of the CDR3 is TGTGCCAGCAGTTTCGGGGGATTTAATAAAAAACTGTTTTTT.

As for this clonotype: A read error is possible here, since a much larger clone lies one base away. The chain employs TRBV2 and TRBJ2-7, with 9 bases fitting TRBD2. The CDR3 contains 15 residues. With 7 bases clipped from V and 0 bases from J, the junction kept 7 bases outside the gene matches. Germline V CDR1 and CDR2: SNHLY, FYNNEI. CDR3 sequence reads: CASMGTSGPSYEQYF. The CDR3 DNA reads as TGTGCCAGCATGGGTACTAGCGGGCCCTCCTACGAGCAGTACTTC. The variable domain in full, with the rest retrieved from reference TRBV2 and TRBJ2-7, is EPEVTQTPSHQVTQMGQEVILRCVPISNHLYFYWYRQILGQKVEFLVSFYNNEISEKSEIFDDQFSVERPDGSNFTLKIRSTKLEDSAMYFCASMGTSGPSYEQYFGPGTRLTVT.

The table lists this clonotype with many counts. This chain joins TRBV27 and TRBJ1-1; tentative D call: TRBD1 (6 bases). Germline assignment: CDR1 MNHEY and CDR2 SMNVEV (reference sequence). The CDR3 consists of 13 residues. V gave up 4 bases and J gave up 2 bases, with 8 bases separating them. The CDR3 reads CASSSGTNTEAFF. The DNA of the CDR3 is TGTGCCAGCAGTTCCGGGACAAACACTGAAGCTTTCTTT.

V usage is TRBV11-2 and J usage is TRBJ2-7; D remains unclear. There are 14 residues in the CDR3. The V gene's germline CDR1 is SGHAT and CDR2 FQNNGV. V was cut by 5 bases and J by 2 bases, with 13 bases left in between. The CDR3 nucleotides are TGTGCCAGCAGCCCCAGCATGGACCCCTACGAGCAGTACTTC. Protein product: CASSPSMDPYEQYF.

The table lists this clonotype with many counts. The chain uses TRBV11-1 and TRBJ2-3; no firm D call. The CDR3 has 15 residues. With 3 bases removed from V and 2 bases from J, the gap between germline ends came to 12 bases. Germline V CDR1 and CDR2: SGHAT, FQDESV (reference sequence). CDR3 protein: CASSFSNPNTDTQYF. The CDR3 DNA follows: TGTGCCAGCAGCTTTAGTAACCCGAACACAGATACGCAGTATTTT.

This clonotype was picked up many times. The rearrangement uses TRBV27 and TRBJ1-4; D is undetermined. The V end was cut by 0 bases, the J end by 7 bases, with 12 bases between. The germline V gene encodes CDR1 MNHEY and CDR2 SMNVEV (reference sequence). The CDR3 is 15 amino acids. CDR3 coding DNA: TGTGCCAGCAGTTTATCGGTTAGGGTCGGTGAAAAACTGTTTTTT. It encodes CASSLSVRVGEKLFF.

DNA for the CDR3: TGCGCCAGCAGCCAAGTGGGGGGCATTAGCGGGAGATACAATGAGCAGTTCTTC. Translation gives CASSQVGGISGRYNEQFF. The chain carries TRBV4-1 and TRBJ2-1; 9 positions match TRBD2. V gave up 1 base and J gave up 4 bases; unmatched junction bases: 11. The length of the CDR3 is 18 residues. Looked up from germline, CDR1 is MGHRA and CDR2 is YSYEKL.

This clonotype was detected many times. The CDR3 spells CASSKGGNDQPQHF. The CDR3 bases are TGTGCCAGTAGTAAGGGGGGGAACGATCAGCCCCAGCATTTT. V is TRBV19 and J is TRBJ1-5, with D possibly being TRBD1 (6 bases). Per germline, CDR1 LNHDA and CDR2 SQIVND (reference sequence). This CDR3 region has 14 residues. The germline V and J ends were trimmed by 4 bases and 5 bases, with 12 bases remaining between them.

This clonotype showed up many times. The genes are TRBV11-2 and TRBJ2-1; 7 bases align to TRBD2. CDR3 length: 16 residues. The germline V gene has CDR1 SGHAT and CDR2 FQNNGV. The V and J ends lost 5 bases and 4 bases, in that order; junction bases with no gene match: 11. For the CDR3, the DNA is TGTGCCAGCAGCCGGGGTAACGGGAGGCTGTACAATGAGCAGTTCTTC. Its protein is CASSRGNGRLYNEQFF.